The present T cell receptor beta chain was sequenced within a study of blood T cells in healthy people across ages. CDR1 SEHNR and CDR2 FQNEAQ come from the germline V gene (reference sequence). V lost 5 bases and J lost 11; bases outside the gene matches: 14. The CDR3 is 15 amino acids. The use of a sample-barcoded 5' primer and a J-beta primer mix characterized a second PCR of roughly 6 to 12 cycles. One entry per CDR3 protein results from TCRdb running MiXCR on the 5' RACE reads. The repertoire consists of some 670,000 distinct CDR3 sequences, with over 40% occurring once and the leading ten covering approximately 12%.

This chain uses TRBV7-9 with TRBJ2-5; 10 nucleotides line up with TRBD2. This sequence originates from a woman aged 80 or over in good health. The sequenced sample consisted of blood. The CDR3 protein is CASSTLAGYVDEQYF. The CDR3 DNA is TGTGCCAGCAGCACACTAGCGGGATATGTCGATGAGCAGTACTTC.